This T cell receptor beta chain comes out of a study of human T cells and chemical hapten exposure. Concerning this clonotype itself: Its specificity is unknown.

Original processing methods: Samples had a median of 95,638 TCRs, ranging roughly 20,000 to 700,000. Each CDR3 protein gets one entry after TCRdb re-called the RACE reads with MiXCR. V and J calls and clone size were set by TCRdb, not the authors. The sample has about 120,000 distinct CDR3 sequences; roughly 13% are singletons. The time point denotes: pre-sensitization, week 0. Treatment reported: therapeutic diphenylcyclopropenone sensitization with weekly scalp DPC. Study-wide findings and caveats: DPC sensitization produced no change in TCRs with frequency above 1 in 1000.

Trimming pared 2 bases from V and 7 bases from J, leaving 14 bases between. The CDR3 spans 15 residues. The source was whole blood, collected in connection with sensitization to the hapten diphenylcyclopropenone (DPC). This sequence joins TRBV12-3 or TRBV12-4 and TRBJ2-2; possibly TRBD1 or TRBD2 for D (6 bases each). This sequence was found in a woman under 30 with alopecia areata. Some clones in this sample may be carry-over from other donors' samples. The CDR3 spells CASSLSPQGLGELFF. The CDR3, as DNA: TGTGCCAGCAGTTTAAGTCCACAGGGACTCGGGGAGCTGTTTTTT.